The present T cell receptor beta chain was sequenced within a study of blood T cell repertoires in COVID-19. CDR3 length equals 14 residues. The V segment lost 2 bases and the J segment 4 bases; nucleotides outside the gene matches: 5. The V gene's germline CDR1 is SGDLS and CDR2 YYNGEE. TCRdb's copy holds only in-frame clones and misses some; the assay was immunoSEQ multiplex PCR. The sample includes 150,000 to 180,000 clones, 83% seen only once; the top ten take 12%. The chain couples TRBV9 to TRBJ1-1; 7 positions agree with TRBD1. This receptor was taken from a woman aged 60-70 years with COVID-19, enrolled during active disease. The specimen sequenced was peripheral blood. CDR3 DNA: TGTGCCAGCAGCGTGAGGCCAGGGGGCACTGAAGCTTTCTTT. It yields the protein CASSVRPGGTEAFF.